The 30 T cell receptor beta chains below come from one sample, sequenced in a study of cytomegalovirus exposure and HLA in healthy donors. TCRdb's table, derived via immunoSEQ multiplex PCR, lists solely in-frame clones and lacks some. The data contain some 170,000 clones, more than 75% of them singletons. Sample: PBMCs. The receptor source for this set is a man between 18 and 29 years old in good health and CMV-seropositive.

The rearrangement joins TRBV7-8 to TRBJ1-2; D not certain. V was cut by 2 bases and J by 8 bases, with 15 bases left in between. This CDR3 spans 14 amino acids. CDR1 is SGHVS, CDR2 FQNEAQ, per germline. The CDR3 reads CASSLYLPAGGYTF. In DNA, the CDR3 is TGTGCCAGCAGCTTATATTTACCGGCGGGGGGCTACACCTTC.

This sequence joins TRBV7-9 and TRBJ2-1, with D perhaps TRBD2 (5 bases). V dropped 5 bases and J dropped 4 bases, with 18 bases sitting between them. This CDR3 has 16 residues. Germline CDR1 SEHNR, CDR2 FQNEAQ (reference sequence). The DNA for the CDR3 is TGTGCCAGCAGCCCCCGAACGTGGGGAGAGTACAATGAGCAGTTCTTC. It specifies CASSPRTWGEYNEQFF.

The chain uses TRBV28 and TRBJ1-1, with 7 nucleotides matching TRBD1. V lost 7 bases, J lost 0 bases, and 5 bases stayed unmatched. The V gene's germline CDR1 is MDHEN and CDR2 SYDVKM. There are 14 residues in the CDR3. The DNA for the CDR3 is TGTGCCAGCAAGCCCGGGACAGTGAACACTGAAGCTTTCTTT. Protein: CASKPGTVNTEAFF.

V is TRBV4-3 and J is TRBJ1-1; weak D call: TRBD1 (5 bases). Trimming removed 1 base at V and 7 bases at J, with 10 bases between. Germline assignment: CDR1 LGHNA and CDR2 YSLEER. This CDR3 region has 13 residues. Here the CDR3 reads CASSQGTQIEAFF. The CDR3 coding sequence is TGCGCCAGCAGCCAAGGGACACAAATTGAAGCTTTCTTT.

V usage is TRBV6-5 and J usage is TRBJ2-2; D not resolved. The ends were cut back, 6 bases at V and 1 base at J, with 9 bases in the middle. The germline V gene has CDR1 MNHEY and CDR2 SVGAGI. CDR3 length: 14 amino acids. The CDR3 nucleotides read TGTGCCAGCAGAAATCGTCGGAACACCGGGGAGCTGTTTTTT. Amino acids: CASRNRRNTGELFF.

The CDR3 sequence is CATSRGTLQGEETQYF. The DNA of the CDR3 is TGTGCCACCAGCAGAGGAACCTTACAGGGTGAGGAGACCCAGTACTTC. The V call is TRBV15, the J call TRBJ2-5, with D tentatively TRBD1 (6 bases). CDR3 length: 16 residues. Germline lookup yields CDR1 LNHNV and CDR2 YYDKDF (reference sequence). V dropped 1 base and J dropped 5 bases, with 17 bases sitting between them. The full variable domain, rest sourced from reference TRBV15 and TRBJ2-5, is DAMVIQNPRYQVTQFGKPVTLSCSQTLNHNVMYWYQQKSSQAPKLLFHYYDKDFNNEADTPDNFQSRRPNTSFCFLDIRSPGLGDTAMYLCATSRGTLQGEETQYFGPGTRLLVL.

The DNA for the CDR3 is TGTGCCAGCAGTTTGGGGAGGGCCATTTACAATGAGCAGTTCTTC. Encoded protein: CASSLGRAIYNEQFF. This sequence joins TRBV11-1 and TRBJ2-1; 7 bases are shared with TRBD2. In germline, CDR1 is SGHAT, CDR2 FQDESV (reference sequence). The CDR3 has 15 residues. V gave up 6 bases and J gave up 4 bases; unmatched junction bases: 9. The full variable domain, rest sourced from reference TRBV11-1 and TRBJ2-1, is EAEVAQSPRYKITEKSQAVAFWCDPISGHATLYWYRQILGQGPELLVQFQDESVVDDSQLPKDRFSAERLKGVDSTLKIQPAELGDSAMYLCASSLGRAIYNEQFFGPGTRLTVL.

The count of this clone is one. The chain couples TRBV6-1 to TRBJ1-2, with D perhaps matching TRBD1 (6 bases). Between the trimmed V and J ends, which lost 6 bases and 4 bases, there was a span of 12 bases. This CDR3 spans 13 amino acids. The germline gives CDR1 MNHNS, CDR2 SASEGT. This CDR3 is CASSPGHLYGYTF. The CDR3 DNA reads as TGTGCCAGCAGCCCGGGACACCTCTATGGCTACACCTTC.

J is TRBJ2-1 and V is TRBV11-2; weak D call: TRBD2 (6 bases). V dropped 1 base and J dropped 5 bases, with 12 bases sitting between them. Germline V gene data show CDR1 as SGHAT and CDR2 as FQNNGV. The CDR3 extends over 15 amino acids. The CDR3, as DNA: TGTGCCAGCAGCTTAGGGGGACTCATGAACAATGAGCAGTTCTTC. Translation: CASSLGGLMNNEQFF.

This sequence joins TRBV5-6 and TRBJ2-7, with 7 bases fitting TRBD1. Trimming at V came to 2 bases and at J to 5 bases, leaving 10 bases not matched to a gene. The CDR3 has 15 amino acids. Per germline, CDR1 SGHDT and CDR2 YYEEEE. CDR3 coding DNA: TGTGCCAGCAGCTTAGCCCCGGGACAGTCAAACGAGCAGTACTTC. This codes for CASSLAPGQSNEQYF.

This rearrangement joins TRBV9 to TRBJ2-3; 12 bases match TRBD2. The V and J ends lost 0 bases and 4 bases, in that order; junction bases with no gene match: 3. Germline V gene data show CDR1 as SGDLS and CDR2 as YYNGEE. The CDR3 runs to 16 residues. The CDR3 DNA reads as TGTGCCAGCAGCGTAGCTACTAGCGGGAGGTCAGATACGCAGTATTTT. Translated: CASSVATSGRSDTQYF.

The chain recombines TRBV7-9 with TRBJ1-2; D is perhaps TRBD1 (6 bases). Germline-derived CDR1 and CDR2 are SEHNR and FQNEAQ (reference sequence). Deletions cut 1 base from V and 0 bases from J, with 18 bases between. This CDR3 contains 18 residues. The CDR3 nucleotides are TGTGCCAGCAGCTTAGAAAGGGCAGGGGCGGAATCTAACTATGGCTACACCTTC. Translating gives CASSLERAGAESNYGYTF. The variable domain in full, with the rest retrieved from reference TRBV7-9 and TRBJ1-2, is DTGVSQNPRHKITKRGQNVTFRCDPISEHNRLYWYRQTLGQGPEFLTYFQNEAQLEKSRLLSDRFSAERPKGSFSTLEIQRTEQGDSAMYLCASSLERAGAESNYGYTFGSGTRLTVV.

The CDR3 sequence: CAARQGSEAFF. CDR3 in DNA: TGTGCCGCTCGACAGGGCTCTGAAGCTTTCTTT. This chain joins TRBV4-2 and TRBJ1-1; 7 nucleotides match TRBD1. CDR1 and CDR2 (germline): LGHNA, YNFKEQ. The CDR3 runs 11 residues. V trimming: 11 bases; J trimming: 6 bases; junction bases outside the gene matches: 6.

V usage is TRBV6-5 and J usage is TRBJ2-2; TRBD1 matches 7 bases. V trimming: 4 bases; J trimming: 1 base; junction bases outside the gene matches: 3. CDR1 is MNHEY, CDR2 SVGAGI, per germline. The CDR3 totals 15 residues. The CDR3 DNA follows: TGTGCCAGCAGTTCACGGACAGGGAACACCGGGGAGCTGTTTTTT. Encoded protein: CASSSRTGNTGELFF.

CDR3 DNA: TGTGCCAGCTCACCTCAGACAGGGTCCTCTGCCGAGCAGTACTTC. Protein sequence: CASSPQTGSSAEQYF. The gene calls are TRBV18 and TRBJ2-7; TRBD1 agrees at 7 bases. V lost 3 bases and J lost 6; bases outside the gene matches: 11. The CDR3 is 15 amino acids. The V gene's germline CDR1 is KGHSH and CDR2 LQKENI.

The V and J genes are TRBV6-5 and TRBJ2-1, with D perhaps matching TRBD2 (5 bases). The CDR3 spans 14 residues. V gave up 6 bases and J gave up 7 bases, with 16 bases separating them. CDR1 and CDR2 from the germline V gene are MNHEY and SVGAGI. The CDR3 nucleotides are TGTGCCAGCAGGGGTGGACTTGAAACGAATGAGCAGTTCTTC. Translated, it gives CASRGGLETNEQFF.

This clone was detected once. V usage is TRBV4-3 and J usage is TRBJ2-7; no clear D. The V and J ends lost 0 bases and 1 base respectively, with 7 bases between them. This CDR3 is 14 amino acids long. The V gene's germline CDR1 is LGHNA and CDR2 YSLEER. The DNA of the CDR3 is TGCGCCAGCAGCCAAGAGGTCCTATCCTACGAGCAGTACTTC. Its protein product is CASSQEVLSYEQYF.

V usage is TRBV7-2 and J usage is TRBJ1-1; unclear D gene. Germline assignment: CDR1 SGHTA and CDR2 FQGNSA. Between the trimmed V and J ends, which lost 7 bases and 0 bases, there was a span of 6 bases. This CDR3 spans 12 amino acids. The DNA for the CDR3 is TGTGCCAGCACCCCTTTGAACACTGAAGCTTTCTTT. Amino acid sequence: CASTPLNTEAFF. Variable domain in full (rest from reference TRBV7-2 and TRBJ1-1): GAGVSQSPSNKVTEKGKDVELRCDPISGHTALYWYRQSLGQGLEFLIYFQGNSAPDKSGLPSDRFSAERTGGSVSTLTIQRTQQEDSAVYLCASTPLNTEAFFGQGTRLTVV.

The chain joins TRBV5-1 to TRBJ2-5, with 12 bases aligning to TRBD2. V shed 0 bases, J shed 7 bases, and the junction held 7 bases outside the gene matches. There are 16 residues in the CDR3. The germline V gene has CDR1 SGHRS and CDR2 YFSETQ. The CDR3 reads CASSLDRLAGVVTQYF. The DNA for the CDR3 is TGCGCCAGCAGCTTGGATCGACTAGCGGGAGTGGTGACCCAGTACTTC.

The chain recombines TRBV5-1 with TRBJ1-1, with D perhaps matching TRBD1 (5 bases). The V end was cut by 0 bases, the J end by 5 bases, with 11 bases between. CDR3 length: 14 residues. Germline values: CDR1 SGHRS, CDR2 YFSETQ. CDR3 in amino acids: CASSLGGRWTEAFF. In DNA form, the CDR3 reads TGCGCCAGCAGCTTGGGGGGCAGGTGGACTGAAGCTTTCTTT.

This clone turned up a few times. The rearrangement links TRBV6-5 to TRBJ2-7; 10 bases are a match to TRBD2. Germline CDR1 MNHEY, CDR2 SVGAGI. The CDR3 contains 16 residues. V lost 4 bases to trimming and J lost 5 bases; unmatched junction nucleotides: 11. The CDR3 sequence: CASSSQPGTSDHEQYF. As DNA, the CDR3 is TGTGCCAGCAGTTCTCAGCCCGGGACTAGCGACCACGAGCAGTACTTC.

The chain is built from TRBV29-1 and TRBJ2-1; D is possibly TRBD2 (5 bases). This CDR3 is 15 amino acids long. Trimming pared 4 bases from V and 12 bases from J, leaving 25 bases between. Germline values: CDR1 SQVTM, CDR2 ANQGSEA. The CDR3 nucleotides are TGCAGCGTTGTCGGGGTTTTGGCCCAACTAACATCGCAGTTCTTC. This encodes CSVVGVLAQLTSQFF.

The chain carries TRBV9 and TRBJ2-1, with D unresolved. V was cut by 0 bases and J by 0 bases, with 10 bases left in between. Germline CDR1 is SGDLS and CDR2 is YYNGEE. This CDR3 is built from 16 residues. In DNA, the CDR3 is TGTGCCAGCAGCGTAGATCCGACAAGCTCCTACAATGAGCAGTTCTTC. Translating it yields CASSVDPTSSYNEQFF.

The gene calls are TRBV9 and TRBJ1-1; no reliable D call. The CDR3 is 14 residues long. Trimming shortened V by 1 base and J by 1 base, and 8 bases separated the two germline ends. Germline loops: CDR1 SGDLS, CDR2 YYNGEE. The chain's CDR3 is CASSVSTGNTEAFF. The DNA of the CDR3 is TGTGCCAGCAGCGTATCGACTGGGAACACTGAAGCTTTCTTT.

The V call is TRBV7-6, the J call TRBJ2-7; 9 bases fit TRBD1. V was pared by 5 bases and J by 8 bases, with 10 bases of the junction left unmatched. The CDR3 is made up of 14 amino acids. Germline-derived CDR1 and CDR2 are SGHVS and FNYEAQ. The DNA for the CDR3 is TGTGCCAGCAGCCCGGGACAGGGAGATACGAAGCAGTACTTC. It codes for CASSPGQGDTKQYF.

The J gene is TRBJ2-7, the V gene TRBV5-6; 9 nucleotides line up with TRBD1. With 0 bases clipped from V and 0 bases from J, the junction kept 7 bases outside the gene matches. The CDR3 loop spans 17 amino acids. The germline V gene encodes CDR1 SGHDT and CDR2 YYEEEE. The CDR3 is CASSLAPRTGVSYEQYF. CDR3 DNA sequence: TGTGCCAGCAGCTTGGCTCCCCGGACAGGGGTCTCCTACGAGCAGTACTTC.

This chain uses TRBV29-1 with TRBJ2-1, with 9 nucleotides matching TRBD2. With V trimmed by 1 base and J by 3 bases, 7 bases remained unmatched. This CDR3 spans 16 amino acids. Germline values: CDR1 SQVTM, CDR2 ANQGSEA. CDR3 sequence reads: CSVEGLAGLNYNEQFF. CDR3 nucleotides: TGCAGCGTTGAAGGTCTAGCGGGGTTAAACTACAATGAGCAGTTCTTC.

This clone was found once. The chain employs TRBV11-2 and TRBJ1-2, with TRBD1 identical over 7 bases. Germline CDR1 reads SGHAT; CDR2 reads FQNNGV. Germline trimming cut 6 bases from V and 4 bases from J; bases unmatched to any gene: 5. This CDR3 has 13 residues. The DNA for the CDR3 is TGTGCCAGCAGTCGGGACAGTATCTATGGCTACACCTTC. Its translation: CASSRDSIYGYTF. The variable domain in full, completed from reference TRBV11-2 and TRBJ1-2, reads EAGVAQSPRYKIIEKRQSVAFWCNPISGHATLYWYQQILGQGPKLLIQFQNNGVVDDSQLPKDRFSAERLKGVDSTLKIQPAKLEDSAVYLCASSRDSIYGYTFGSGTRLTVV.

This chain uses TRBV27 with TRBJ2-2, with a tentative D call TRBD2 (6 bases). V was cut by 5 bases and J by 7 bases, with 8 bases left in between. CDR1 and CDR2 (germline): MNHEY, SMNVEV (reference sequence). The CDR3 length is 12 residues. The CDR3 DNA reads TGTGCCAGCAGTCCCGGGAGCGGGGAGCTGTTTTTT. It specifies CASSPGSGELFF.

The chain couples TRBV7-3 to TRBJ2-5, with D possibly matching TRBD2 (6 bases). The CDR3 is 17 residues long. Trimming cost V 5 bases and J 2 bases, with 21 bases left between them. CDR1 and CDR2 (germline): SGHTA, FQGTGA. The CDR3 loop reads CASSLRGRDRYQETQYF. The CDR3 coding sequence is TGTGCCAGCAGCCTGCGGGGCAGGGACCGTTATCAAGAGACCCAGTACTTC.